The 25 T cell receptor beta chains below all came from one sample that was sequenced in a study of shared clonotypes between healthy human individuals. Sequencing used immunoSEQ multiplex PCR; TCRdb keeps in-frame clones, though not all of them. The sample records some 600,000 clones, approximately 96% being singletons. Naive-designated CD8 cells lacked CD45RO, were positively enriched for CCR7, and omitted terminally differentiated effector memory CD45RA+ cells. Material: naive CD8+ T cells sorted from blood. The receptors derive from a woman aged 30 to 39 in good health.

CDR3 DNA: TGTGCCAGTAGTCTCGGACACTCGTATGCCAAAAACATTCAGTACTTC. Its protein product is CASSLGHSYAKNIQYF. The chain joins TRBV19 to TRBJ2-4; possible D gene TRBD1, 5 bases. CDR1 is LNHDA, CDR2 SQIVND, per germline (reference sequence). This CDR3 region has 16 residues. V shed 5 bases and J shed 1 base, with 15 bases lying between them.

This chain uses TRBV9 with TRBJ2-1, with 7 bases aligning to TRBD1. J lost 9 bases, V lost 3 bases, and 12 bases had no gene match. CDR1 and CDR2 (germline): SGDLS, YYNGEE. The CDR3 is made up of 15 amino acids. As DNA, the CDR3 is TGTGCCAGCAGCGCCTCCGGGACAGAAAATAGTGAGCAGTTCTTC. It translates to CASSASGTENSEQFF.

As regards this clone: The junction departs from the called germline gene at one end, perhaps through a read error. Other DNA sequences from this sample encode an identical CDR3 as well. The V gene is TRBV5-4, the J gene TRBJ1-2; D remains ambiguous. CDR1 and CDR2 (germline): SGHNT, YYREEE (reference sequence). The CDR3 is made up of 15 amino acids. This chain's CDR3 is CASSLVSAENYGYTF. CDR3 coding DNA: TGTGCCAGCAGTTTGGTGTCAGCCGAGAACTATGGCTACACCTTC.

This chain joins TRBV5-1 and TRBJ2-1; TRBD2 might be the D (6 bases). V was pared by 4 bases and J by 6 bases, with 20 bases between. In germline, CDR1 is SGHRS, CDR2 YFSETQ. CDR3 length: 16 residues. CDR3 sequence: CASSTLLAGSVNEQFF. The CDR3 coding sequence is TGCGCCAGCAGCACCCTCCTGGCGGGGTCTGTCAATGAGCAGTTCTTC.

This chain links TRBV4-1 with TRBJ2-1; 13 bases are shared with TRBD2. Germline lookup yields CDR1 MGHRA and CDR2 YSYEKL. The CDR3 is 17 residues long. Germline trimming cut 1 base from V and 7 bases from J; bases unmatched to any gene: 7. The CDR3: CASSQVLAGGPRNEQFF. The CDR3 nucleotides are TGCGCCAGCAGCCAAGTACTAGCGGGAGGGCCTAGGAATGAGCAGTTCTTC.

This clone was picked up one time. The chain recombines TRBV27 with TRBJ1-5; 7 bases agree with TRBD1. V shed 6 bases, J shed 1 base, and the junction held 9 bases outside the gene matches. The CDR3 extends over 16 amino acids. Germline V gives CDR1 MNHEY, CDR2 SMNVEV (reference sequence). The CDR3 region is CASSPSGGESNQPQHF. DNA of the CDR3: TGTGCCAGCAGCCCCTCAGGGGGGGAGAGCAATCAGCCCCAGCATTTT.

The V gene is TRBV23-1, the J gene TRBJ1-2, with 9 bases aligning to TRBD1. TRBV23-1 is assigned to the ORF class and has an uncertain function. Trimming took 2 bases from V and 4 from J; bases not matched to a gene: 11. This CDR3 comprises 17 residues. The CDR3 loop is CASSQVNSDRGGYGYTF. The CDR3 region has the DNA TGCGCCAGCAGTCAAGTAAACAGTGACAGGGGGGGCTATGGCTACACCTTC.

This chain connects TRBV11-2 to TRBJ2-7; D remains unclear. Between the trimmed V and J ends, which lost 3 bases and 5 bases, there was a span of 5 bases. CDR1 is SGHAT, CDR2 FQNNGV, per germline. This CDR3 is built from 11 residues. The chain's CDR3 is CASSFIDEQYF. CDR3 bases: TGTGCCAGCAGCTTCATTGACGAGCAGTACTTC.

The chain carries TRBV7-6 and TRBJ2-5; D gene ambiguous. Germline assignment: CDR1 SGHVS and CDR2 FNYEAQ. The CDR3 is made up of 13 amino acids. V lost 3 bases and J 5 bases, leaving 10 bases between the germline ends. CDR3 residues: CASSFRRFETQYF. The CDR3 nucleotides read TGTGCCAGCAGCTTTAGGCGGTTTGAGACCCAGTACTTC.

The V and J genes are TRBV5-4 and TRBJ2-6, with D possibly TRBD2 on 5 matching bases. The CDR3 is made up of 15 amino acids. CDR1 and CDR2 (germline): SGHNT, YYREEE (reference sequence). Trimming cost V 3 bases and J 0 bases, with 7 bases left between them. Here the CDR3 reads CASSSRGSGANVLTF. The DNA of the CDR3 is TGTGCCAGCAGCTCCCGGGGCTCTGGGGCCAACGTCCTGACTTTC.

This clone was seen only once. This chain joins TRBV15 and TRBJ2-1; possible D gene TRBD1, 5 bases. Germline assignment: CDR1 LNHNV and CDR2 YYDKDF (reference sequence). The CDR3 extends over 14 amino acids. Deletions cut 1 base from V and 8 bases from J, with 12 bases between. The CDR3 loop reads CATSRASRVHEQFF. DNA of the CDR3: TGTGCCACCAGCAGAGCCAGCAGGGTCCATGAGCAGTTCTTC. Together with reference TRBV15 and TRBJ2-1, the CDR3 gives the full variable domain: DAMVIQNPRYQVTQFGKPVTLSCSQTLNHNVMYWYQQKSSQAPKLLFHYYDKDFNNEADTPDNFQSRRPNTSFCFLDIRSPGLGDTAMYLCATSRASRVHEQFFGPGTRLTVL.

V is TRBV2 and J is TRBJ2-4; D perhaps matches TRBD2 (7 bases). Trimming left V 2 bases short and J 3 bases short, with 14 bases between. The V gene's germline CDR1 is SNHLY and CDR2 FYNNEI. The CDR3 sequence is 16 residues long. The CDR3, as DNA: TGTGCCAGCAGTGAATTAGGGGGGGCGGACAAAAACATTCAGTACTTC. This encodes CASSELGGADKNIQYF.

The rearrangement links TRBV28 to TRBJ1-3, with D maybe TRBD1 (5 bases). The V end lost 3 bases, the J end lost 2 bases, and 8 bases lay between the germline ends. CDR1 MDHEN and CDR2 SYDVKM come from the germline V gene. The CDR3 sequence is 14 residues long. The DNA of the CDR3 is TGTGCCAGCAGTTTGGGGGGGGCTGGAAACACCATATATTTT. As protein: CASSLGGAGNTIYF. The full variable domain, its missing parts supplied by reference TRBV28 and TRBJ1-3, is DVKVTQSSRYLVKRTGEKVFLECVQDMDHENMFWYRQDPGLGLRLIYFSYDVKMKEKGDIPEGYSVSREKKERFSLILESASTNQTSMYLCASSLGGAGNTIYFGEGSWLTVV.

J is TRBJ2-1 and V is TRBV5-1; 9 bases align to TRBD2. The length of the CDR3 is 13 residues. The ends lost 4 bases at V and 7 bases at J; junction bases unmatched: 3. Germline CDR1 is SGHRS and CDR2 is YFSETQ. The CDR3 is CASSNLAGNEQFF. CDR3 DNA sequence: TGCGCCAGCAGCAACCTAGCGGGGAATGAGCAGTTCTTC.

The genes are TRBV7-8 and TRBJ2-7; D unclear. V lost 3 bases, J lost 4 bases, and 13 bases lay in between. The CDR3 loop spans 14 amino acids. Germline values: CDR1 SGHVS, CDR2 FQNEAQ. CDR3 residues: CASSLAVDGYEQYF. CDR3 DNA: TGTGCCAGCAGCTTGGCGGTAGATGGGTACGAGCAGTACTTC.

The V call is TRBV2, the J call TRBJ2-1, with D hard to call. Germline V gives CDR1 SNHLY, CDR2 FYNNEI. The CDR3 loop spans 17 amino acids. V dropped 2 bases and J dropped 0 bases, with 14 bases sitting between them. Here the CDR3 reads CASSERPALSSYNEQFF. DNA of the CDR3: TGTGCCAGCAGTGAAAGACCAGCACTGAGCTCCTACAATGAGCAGTTCTTC.

V gene TRBV4-1 combines with J gene TRBJ2-1; D gene unclear. The CDR3 spans 12 residues. The germline V and J ends were trimmed by 0 bases and 10 bases, with 7 bases remaining between them. Germline V gene sequence: CDR1 MGHRA, CDR2 YSYEKL. CDR3 in amino acids: CASSQETLEQFF. DNA for the CDR3: TGCGCCAGCAGCCAAGAAACGTTAGAGCAGTTCTTC.

The chain combines TRBV2 with TRBJ2-7; 7 bases are shared with TRBD2. From germline, CDR1 is SNHLY and CDR2 FYNNEI. CDR3 length: 15 amino acids. J was trimmed by 1 base and V by 4 bases; bases with no gene match: 7. The CDR3 coding sequence is TGTGCCAGCAGTGTATACGGGAGGAAATCCTACGAGCAGTACTTC. Amino acids: CASSVYGRKSYEQYF.

The chain combines TRBV28 with TRBJ2-5; 11 bases line up with TRBD2. The CDR3 length is 14 residues. Germline assignment: CDR1 MDHEN and CDR2 SYDVKM. Unmatched junction bases numbered 5, after V lost 6 bases and J lost 5 bases. The CDR3 loop is CASSQLAGDETQYF. As DNA, the CDR3 is TGTGCCAGCAGCCAACTAGCGGGAGATGAGACCCAGTACTTC.

Regarding this clone: The sample holds other DNA sequences that translate to the same CDR3. The J gene is TRBJ1-1, the V gene TRBV5-6; 7 bases line up with TRBD1. CDR1 and CDR2 from the germline V gene are SGHDT and YYEEEE. With 0 bases clipped from V and 5 bases from J, the junction kept 4 bases outside the gene matches. CDR3 size: 14 residues. CDR3 loop: CASSLEGGGTEAFF. The CDR3 DNA reads TGTGCCAGCAGCTTGGAAGGGGGCGGAACTGAAGCTTTCTTT. The full variable domain, its missing parts supplied by reference TRBV5-6 and TRBJ1-1, is DAGVTQSPTHLIKTRGQQVTLRCSPKSGHDTVSWYQQALGQGPQFIFQYYEEEERQRGNFPDRFSGHQFPNYSSELNVNALLLGDSALYLCASSLEGGGTEAFFGQGTRLTVV.

This rearrangement joins TRBV5-1 to TRBJ2-1; 9 bases fit TRBD1. CDR1 is SGHRS and CDR2 is YFSETQ in the germline V gene. This CDR3 region has 15 residues. V was pared by 0 bases and J by 6 bases, with 4 bases of the junction left unmatched. This chain's CDR3 is CASSLVQGAGNEQFF. The CDR3 nucleotides are TGCGCCAGCAGCTTGGTACAGGGGGCTGGCAATGAGCAGTTCTTC.

In DNA, the CDR3 is TGTGCCAGCAGTGTCCCCACCTCCTTTCTAGCGGGAGTGAGCACAGATACGCAGTATTTT. Protein product: CASSVPTSFLAGVSTDTQYF. The chain recombines TRBV2 with TRBJ2-3; the match to TRBD2 covers 10 bases. Germline V CDR1 and CDR2: SNHLY, FYNNEI. CDR3 size: 20 residues. The ends lost 4 bases at V and 0 bases at J; junction bases unmatched: 16.

The V call is TRBV30, the J call TRBJ1-5; D is uncertain. The V end was cut by 0 bases, the J end by 0 bases, with 9 bases between. CDR3 length equals 15 residues. The V gene's germline CDR1 is GTSNPN and CDR2 SVGIG (reference sequence). CDR3 residues: CAWSVGSYSNQPQHF. The CDR3 DNA is TGTGCCTGGAGTGTTGGCAGTTATAGCAATCAGCCCCAGCATTTT.

The chain links TRBV7-9 to TRBJ2-7; D gene ambiguous. This CDR3 is 12 amino acids long. Trimming stripped 8 bases from V and 0 bases from J, with 8 bases between. Germline values: CDR1 SEHNR, CDR2 FQNEAQ (reference sequence). The CDR3 loop reads CASPRCSYEQYF. Written as DNA, the CDR3 is TGTGCCAGCCCAAGGTGCTCCTACGAGCAGTACTTC.

The J gene is TRBJ2-1, the V gene TRBV2, with no clear D. The CDR3 spans 13 residues. V gave up 3 bases and J gave up 2 bases, with 5 bases separating them. Germline CDR1 reads SNHLY; CDR2 reads FYNNEI. The CDR3 nucleotides are TGTGCCAGCAGTGATGCGGCCTACAATGAGCAGTTCTTC. It encodes CASSDAAYNEQFF. The full variable domain, its missing parts supplied by reference TRBV2 and TRBJ2-1, is EPEVTQTPSHQVTQMGQEVILRCVPISNHLYFYWYRQILGQKVEFLVSFYNNEISEKSEIFDDQFSVERPDGSNFTLKIRSTKLEDSAMYFCASSDAAYNEQFFGPGTRLTVL.